These T cell receptor beta chains were read from a single sample in a study of vaccination effects on CD4 cells after COVID-19. These receptors are not linked to any known antigen. The protocol was immunoSEQ multiplex PCR, while the TCRdb copy is restricted to in-frame clones and leaves out a portion. The top ten hold more than 10% of the sample, which has 65,000 to 85,000 clones, about 80% seen once. The specimen comprised CD4+ T cells from PBMCs cultured with SARS-CoV-2 spike peptides, sampled before COVID-19 vaccination. The receptors derive from a human donor who received a COVID-19 vaccine. CDR3s include the opening cysteine and the closing phenylalanine or tryptophan. D genes are given only for firm matches. Clone size is shown for a subset of rows, as once, few, many or a class of expanded clone.

V gene,clone size,J gene,D gene,CDR3 protein,CDR3 DNA
TRBV9,-,TRBJ1-1,TRBD1,CASSAGGDLNTEAFF,TGTGCCAGCAGCGCAGGGGGGGATTTGAACACTGAAGCTTTCTTT
TRBV28,-,TRBJ1-5,TRBD1,CASSPQGQGNQPQHF,TGTGCCAGCAGTCCCCAGGGACAGGGCAATCAGCCCCAGCATTTT
TRBV5-1,few,TRBJ2-1,TRBD1,CASSLGQGYNEQFF,TGCGCCAGCAGCCTAGGACAGGGGTACAATGAGCAGTTCTTC
TRBV10-1,-,TRBJ1-1,-,CASSLGSGKAFF,TGCGCCAGCAGCCTTGGGTCGGGGAAAGCTTTCTTT
TRBV24-1,-,TRBJ2-3,TRBD1,CATSDLRTGNTDTQYF,TGTGCCACCAGTGATTTGAGGACAGGTAACACAGATACGCAGTATTTT
TRBV21-1,few,TRBJ1-2,-,CASEFRGRDGYTF,TGTGCCAGCGAGTTCAGGGGGCGGGATGGCTACACCTTC
TRBV19,-,TRBJ2-1,-,CASSIGRALFSYNEQFF,TGTGCCAGTAGTATAGGCAGGGCTCTCTTCTCCTACAATGAGCAGTTCTTC
TRBV4-3,-,TRBJ2-4,-,CASSFYVGRLAKNIQYF,TGCGCCAGCAGCTTCTATGTGGGGAGACTAGCCAAAAACATTCAGTACTTC
TRBV27,-,TRBJ2-2,-,CASSLYRITSTGELFF,TGTGCCAGCAGTTTATACCGAATTACAAGTACCGGGGAGCTGTTTTTT
TRBV3-1/TRBV3-2,-,TRBJ1-2,-,CARHCNRVGPRSNYGYTF,TGTGCCAGGCACTGTAACAGGGTGGGTCCCCGGTCTAACTATGGCTACACCTTC
TRBV5-1,-,TRBJ2-1,-,CASSRRTGAEDEQFF,TGCGCCAGCAGCCGCCGGACTGGAGCCGAGGACGAGCAGTTCTTC
TRBV6-6,-,TRBJ1-2,-,CASTHSGGYTF,TGTGCCAGCACCCATTCCGGTGGCTACACCTTC
TRBV5-6,-,TRBJ2-4,TRBD1,CASSPGQLAKNIQYF,TGTGCCAGCAGCCCGGGACAGCTAGCCAAAAACATTCAGTACTTC
TRBV18,-,TRBJ2-5,-,CASSRDFQETQYF,TGTGCCAGCTCGCGGGACTTCCAAGAGACCCAGTACTTC
TRBV19,once,TRBJ2-1,-,CASSQGANSYNEQFF,TGTGCCAGTTCACAGGGCGCAAACTCCTACAATGAGCAGTTCTTC
TRBV19,-,TRBJ1-5,-,CASSLLQSPDDNQPQHF,TGTGCCAGTAGCCTATTACAGTCCCCCGACGATAATCAGCCCCAGCATTTT
TRBV19,-,TRBJ1-5,-,CASSIQEGQRQPQHF,TGTGCCAGTAGTATTCAGGAGGGGCAACGGCAGCCCCAGCATTTT
TRBV18,-,TRBJ1-4,TRBD1,CASSRWTGFNEKLFF,TGTGCCAGCTCACGCTGGACAGGTTTTAATGAAAAACTGTTTTTT
TRBV5-1,-,TRBJ2-5,-,CASSGGTAQETQYF,TGCGCCAGCAGCGGCGGGACAGCCCAAGAGACCCAGTACTTC
TRBV3-1/TRBV3-2,-,TRBJ1-1,-,CASTESGMNTEAFF,TGTGCCAGCACCGAATCAGGTATGAACACTGAAGCTTTCTTT
TRBV6-5,-,TRBJ1-1,-,CASSYSTVSDTEAFF,TGTGCCAGCAGTTACTCGACGGTATCAGACACTGAAGCTTTCTTT
TRBV14,-,TRBJ1-4,-,CASSPADLPEKLFF,TGTGCCAGCAGCCCCGCTGATCTGCCTGAAAAACTGTTTTTT
TRBV2,-,TRBJ1-1,-,CASSDRRPSNTEAFF,TGTGCCAGCAGTGATCGGCGGCCCTCGAACACTGAAGCTTTCTTT
TRBV15,-,TRBJ2-1,-,CATSRDYLRDSYNEQFF,TGTGCCACCAGCAGAGATTACTTGAGGGATTCCTACAATGAGCAGTTCTTC
TRBV19,-,TRBJ1-1,-,CASSIAPSAGNTEAFF,TGTGCCAGTAGTATAGCCCCCAGCGCCGGGAACACTGAAGCTTTCTTT
TRBV24-1,-,TRBJ2-1,TRBD2,CATSDARGGGYNEQFF,TGTGCCACCAGTGATGCCCGGGGGGGCGGGTACAATGAGCAGTTCTTC
TRBV7-3,-,TRBJ2-2,-,CASGTENTGELFF,TGTGCCAGCGGGACGGAAAACACCGGGGAGCTGTTTTTT
TRBV19,-,TRBJ1-1,-,CASTQGRERNTEAFF,TGTGCCAGTACCCAAGGCCGGGAGAGGAACACTGAAGCTTTCTTT
TRBV3-1/TRBV3-2,-,TRBJ1-2,-,CASSPTVSEANYGYTF,TGTGCCAGCAGCCCGACCGTGTCGGAGGCTAACTATGGCTACACCTTC
TRBV30,-,TRBJ1-6,TRBD1,CAWRRGLNSPLHF,TGTGCCTGGAGGAGGGGGCTTAATTCACCCCTCCACTTT
TRBV5-4,-,TRBJ2-1,TRBD1,CASSLFPGQGEDEQFF,TGTGCCAGCAGCTTATTTCCGGGACAGGGGGAAGATGAGCAGTTCTTC
TRBV7-9,few,TRBJ1-2,-,CASSTTDRSGYTF,TGTGCCAGCAGCACGACCGACAGGAGCGGCTACACCTTC
TRBV18,-,TRBJ2-5,-,CASSPRQGGQETQYF,TGTGCCAGCTCACCTCGACAGGGAGGTCAAGAGACCCAGTACTTC
TRBV7-9,-,TRBJ2-1,-,CASSPWGGGYNEQFF,TGTGCCAGCAGCCCTTGGGGGGGCGGATACAATGAGCAGTTCTTC
TRBV11-1,-,TRBJ2-1,TRBD2,CASSSGLAGTEQFF,TGTGCCAGCAGCTCTGGACTAGCGGGTACTGAGCAGTTCTTC
TRBV4-3,-,TRBJ2-5,TRBD1,CASSQNPHRGNIGTQYF,TGCGCCAGCAGCCAAAACCCCCACAGGGGGAATATTGGGACCCAGTACTTC
TRBV5-1,-,TRBJ1-2,-,CASSLLPQGGYGYTF,TGCGCCAGCAGCTTACTACCCCAGGGTGGCTATGGCTACACCTTC
TRBV7-2,-,TRBJ1-2,TRBD1,CASSLGQGDGYTF,TGTGCCAGCAGCTTGGGACAGGGGGATGGCTACACCTTC
TRBV19,-,TRBJ1-1,-,CASSLDGDTEAFF,TGTGCCAGTAGTCTGGACGGGGACACTGAAGCTTTCTTT
TRBV14,once,TRBJ2-5,-,CASREQGEETQYF,TGTGCCAGCAGAGAACAGGGAGAAGAGACCCAGTACTTC
TRBV9,few,TRBJ1-6,TRBD1,CASSARGTGFYSPLHF,TGTGCCAGCAGCGCCCGAGGGACAGGTTTTTATTCACCCCTCCACTTT
TRBV14,few,TRBJ1-2,-,CASSQVVGWNYGYTF,TGTGCCAGCAGCCAAGTGGTCGGTTGGAACTATGGCTACACCTTC
TRBV28,-,TRBJ1-4,TRBD1,CASSRTGGYEKLFF,TGTGCCAGCAGTCGGACAGGGGGGTATGAAAAACTGTTTTTT
TRBV19,once,TRBJ1-5,-,CASSTDSLGQPQHF,TGTGCCAGTAGTACGGACAGCCTGGGGCAGCCCCAGCATTTT
TRBV18,-,TRBJ2-5,-,CASARGTQETQYF,TGTGCCAGCGCGAGGGGGACCCAAGAGACCCAGTACTTC
TRBV7-8,medium-sized,TRBJ2-3,TRBD2,CASSLADSGGPSTDTQYF,TGTGCCAGCAGCTTAGCCGATTCGGGAGGGCCTAGCACAGATACGCAGTATTTT
TRBV30,-,TRBJ2-3,-,CAWNRADTQYF,TGTGCCTGGAATAGAGCGGATACGCAGTATTTT
TRBV3-1/TRBV3-2,-,TRBJ2-6,-,CASSRPPGRRSGANVLTF,TGTGCCAGCAGCCGACCCCCGGGCCGACGCTCTGGGGCCAACGTCCTGACTTTC
TRBV5-1,-,TRBJ1-2,-,CASSLGGATNYGYTF,TGCGCCAGCAGCTTGGGAGGGGCCACTAACTATGGCTACACCTTC
TRBV24-1,-,TRBJ2-1,-,CATSDLQNGGGEQFF,TGTGCCACCAGTGATTTGCAAAATGGGGGAGGTGAGCAGTTCTTC
TRBV19,-,TRBJ1-5,-,CASSIGADHQPQHF,TGTGCCAGTAGTATAGGGGCAGATCATCAGCCCCAGCATTTT
TRBV18,-,TRBJ1-4,-,CASSQDVGRLGEKLFF,TGTGCCAGCTCACAAGATGTAGGGCGCCTAGGTGAAAAACTGTTTTTT